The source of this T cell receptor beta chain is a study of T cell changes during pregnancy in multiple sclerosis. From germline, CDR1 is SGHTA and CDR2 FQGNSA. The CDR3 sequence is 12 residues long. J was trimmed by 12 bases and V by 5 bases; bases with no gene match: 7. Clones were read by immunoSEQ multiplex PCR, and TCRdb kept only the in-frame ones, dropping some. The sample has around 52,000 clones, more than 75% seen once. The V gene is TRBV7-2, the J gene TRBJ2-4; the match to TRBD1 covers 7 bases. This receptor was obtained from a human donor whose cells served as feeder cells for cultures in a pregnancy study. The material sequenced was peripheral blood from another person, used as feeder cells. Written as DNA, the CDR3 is TGTGCCAGCAGCGCAGAACAGGGGAATCAGTACTTC. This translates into CASSAEQGNQYF. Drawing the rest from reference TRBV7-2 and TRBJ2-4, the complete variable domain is GAGVSQSPSNKVTEKGKDVELRCDPISGHTALYWYRQSLGQGLEFLIYFQGNSAPDKSGLPSDRFSAERTGGSVSTLTIQRTQQEDSAVYLCASSAEQGNQYFGAGTRLSVL.